This T cell receptor beta chain appears in the sequencing data of a study of control samples from healthy donors and cancer patients. Sequenced by immunoSEQ multiplex PCR; TCRdb stores in-frame clones only, minus some. The sample includes some 130,000 clones, just under 90% of them seen just once. In germline, CDR1 is SGHRS, CDR2 YFSETQ. The CDR3 contains 14 residues. V lost 4 bases to trimming and J lost 1 base, with 11 bases between them. The chain joins TRBV5-1 to TRBJ1-1; perhaps TRBD1 as D (6 bases). This receptor was obtained from a man aged 50 to 60 with head and neck cancer. Sequencing used PBMCs. The CDR3 region is CASSPGTWNTEAFF. The CDR3 nucleotides are TGCGCCAGCAGCCCCGGGACATGGAACACTGAAGCTTTCTTT.